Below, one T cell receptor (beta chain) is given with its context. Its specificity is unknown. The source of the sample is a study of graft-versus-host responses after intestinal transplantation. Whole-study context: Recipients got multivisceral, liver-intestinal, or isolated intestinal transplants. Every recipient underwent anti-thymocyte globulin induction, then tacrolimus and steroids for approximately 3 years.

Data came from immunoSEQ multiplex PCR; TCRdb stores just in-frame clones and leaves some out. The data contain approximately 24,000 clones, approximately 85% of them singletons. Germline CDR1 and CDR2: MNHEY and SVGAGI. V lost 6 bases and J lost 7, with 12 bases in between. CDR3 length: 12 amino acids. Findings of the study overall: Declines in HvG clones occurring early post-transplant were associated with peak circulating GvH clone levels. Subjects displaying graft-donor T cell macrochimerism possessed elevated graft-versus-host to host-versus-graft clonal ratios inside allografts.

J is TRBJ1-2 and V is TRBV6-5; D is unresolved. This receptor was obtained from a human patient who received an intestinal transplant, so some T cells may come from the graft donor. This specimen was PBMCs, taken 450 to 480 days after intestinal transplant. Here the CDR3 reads CASRPGLVGYTF. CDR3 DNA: TGTGCCAGCAGACCCGGACTGGTTGGCTACACCTTC.